These 11 T cell receptor delta chains came from one sample sequenced in a study of Vγ9Vδ2 T cells in congenital toxoplasmosis. cDNA was made by template-switch reverse transcription with TRGC- and TRDC-specific primers in one tube. Both the TRGC1 and TRGC2 constant genes were targeted by the TRGC primer. TCRdb re-processed the reads using CATT. The table includes about 940 delta-chain clones, approximately 19% detected once. Input material: gamma-delta T cells from blood. Receptor source: a child under 10 years old born to a mother with Toxoplasma gondii infection during pregnancy, either congenitally infected or uninfected (not recorded which).

For this clone: This is likely an artifact of a read error, given a far larger clone one base away. The gene calls are TRDV1 and TRDJ1; D is uncertain. This CDR3 spans 16 amino acids. With 5 bases removed from V and 3 bases from J, the gap between germline ends came to 19 bases. Germline values: CDR1 TSWWSYY, CDR2 QGS. Here the CDR3 DNA reads TGTGCTCTTGGGAAGGGTCCACTCTTGCACGCCGATAAACTCATCTTT. This sequence encodes CALGKGPLLHADKLIF.

In its sample, this clone was seen a few times. A read error is possible here, since a much larger clone lies one base away. The chain has TRDV2 and TRDJ3; 8 positions agree with TRDD3. CDR1 and CDR2 from the germline V gene are GEAIGNYY and EKD. V shed 0 bases, J shed 0 bases, and the junction held 15 bases outside the gene matches. This CDR3 is built from 22 residues. The DNA of the CDR3 is TGTGCCTGTGACACCGTAATGGGGGATGCTTCCATTCGCTCCTGGGACACCCGACAGATGTTTTTC. Protein product: CACDTVMGDASIRSWDTRQMFF.

By frequency in the sample, this clone is medium-sized. This chain links TRDV2 with TRDJ3, with TRDD3 identical over 12 bases. Germline V gives CDR1 GEAIGNYY, CDR2 EKD. The CDR3 sequence is 19 residues long. Losses at the gene ends were 0 bases for V and 0 bases for J; bases not matched to a gene: 2. In nucleotides, the CDR3 is TGTGCCTGTGACACCCCTGGGGGATACGTCTCCTGGGACACCCGACAGATGTTTTTC. Translation gives CACDTPGGYVSWDTRQMFF.

In this sample, this clone turned up a few times. A far larger clone is one base from this, pointing to a likely read error. The chain links TRDV2 to TRDJ1; TRDD3 agrees at 13 bases. Germline assignment: CDR1 GEAIGNYY and CDR2 EKD. Losses at the gene ends were 2 bases for V and 0 bases for J; bases not matched to a gene: 2. The CDR3 is 16 amino acids. The CDR3, as DNA: TGTGCCTGTGACATACTGGGGGATACGTACACCGATAAACTCATCTTT. It encodes CACDILGDTYTDKLIF.

As to this clone: A far larger clone lies a single base away; this is likely a read error. The rearrangement uses TRDV1 and TRDJ1, with TRDD3 matching over 10 bases. The CDR3 spans 16 residues. The junction had 9 bases not matched to a gene; V was cut back by 4 bases and J by 4 bases. Per germline, CDR1 TSWWSYY and CDR2 QGS. The CDR3 spells CALGGVGDTPRDKLIF. DNA of the CDR3: TGTGCTCTTGGGGGAGTGGGGGATACTCCCCGCGATAAACTCATCTTT.

As concerns this clone: TCRdb assigns this DNA the protein of a much larger clone, which departs from its translation at residue 11; this likely reflects a read error, and the protein shown comes from translating the DNA. Other DNA sequences in the same sample also yield this CDR3. The J gene is TRDJ3, the V gene TRDV2, with 9 bases matching TRDD3. Germline CDR1 GEAIGNYY, CDR2 EKD. This CDR3 has 18 residues. Written as DNA, the CDR3 is TGTGCCTGTGACACCGGGGGATACAGCTCCAGGGACACCCGACAGATGTTTTTC. This codes for CACDTGGYSSRDTRQMFF.

In its sample, this clone ranks as large. This sequence joins TRDV2 and TRDJ3; 13 bases line up with TRDD3. CDR3 length: 19 residues. Germline CDR1 reads GEAIGNYY; CDR2 reads EKD. J lost 2 bases, V lost 3 bases, and 6 bases had no gene match. The CDR3 bases are TGTGCCTGTGACCCCCTACTGGGGGATACGACCTGGGACACCCGACAGATGTTTTTC. Translation: CACDPLLGDTTWDTRQMFF.

With respect to this clone: This could be a read error, since a much larger clone is one nucleotide away. The rearrangement joins TRAV29/DV5 to TRDJ1; 8 nucleotides agree with TRDD3. The CDR3 is made up of 18 amino acids. Germline CDR1 and CDR2: NSMFDY and ISSIKDK. The chain's CDR3 is CATSLDTGGSSYTDKLIF. CDR3 nucleotides: TGTGCAACAAGCTTAGATACTGGGGGTTCGTCGTACACCGATAAACTCATCTTT.

This clone was seen only a few times. This could be a read error, since a much larger clone is one nucleotide away. The chain recombines TRDV1 with TRDJ1; 11 bases map to TRDD3. This CDR3 comprises 25 residues. V lost 0 bases, J lost 2 bases, and 29 bases stayed unmatched. Germline V lookup: CDR1 TSWWSYY, CDR2 QGS. CDR3 DNA sequence: TGTGCTCTTGGGGAACTTGAGGGGGCCTTCCTACCCTTTTACTGGGGGATATGTGGGACCGATAAACTCATCTTT. Protein product: CALGELEGAFLPFYWGICGTDKLIF.

This clone occurred a few times. The chain links TRDV2 to TRDJ3; 13 bases line up with TRDD3. Germline CDR1 reads GEAIGNYY; CDR2 reads EKD. The CDR3 is 17 amino acids. The V segment lost 3 bases and the J segment 4 bases; nucleotides outside the gene matches: 2. CDR3: CACDLLGDTWDTRQMFF. The CDR3, as DNA: TGTGCCTGTGACCTACTGGGGGATACGTGGGACACCCGACAGATGTTTTTC.

This clone qualifies as large. Additional DNA sequences in this sample encode the identical CDR3. The V call is TRAV38-2/DV8, the J call TRDJ1; 11 nucleotides line up with TRDD3. The CDR3 covers 20 residues. The V segment lost 5 bases and the J segment 0 bases; nucleotides outside the gene matches: 18. Germline values: CDR1 TSESDYY, CDR2 QEAYKQQN. CDR3 in amino acids: CAYRAAFLPYWGIYTDKLIF. In nucleotides, the CDR3 is TGTGCTTATAGAGCGGCCTTCCTCCCTTACTGGGGGATATACACCGATAAACTCATCTTT.